Below, one T cell receptor beta chain is given with its context. Which antigen it targets is not known. No much larger clone exists at a distance of one base, and base qualities are not known. The treatment or condition label, read with the paper, signifies: some 20 received Ad26.COV2.S at low or high dose, single or two shots; 5 received placebo; per-sample allocation not given. Repertoires of vaccine and placebo recipients were sequenced from samples taken on day 63 after the first injection. Between 29 July and 7 August 2020, Cohort 1b enrolled fewer than 30 adults aged 18-55 years at one site in Boston, USA. Ad26.COV2.S was a replication-incompetent adenovirus type 26 vector that expressed a prefusion-stabilized SARS-CoV-2 spike protein derived from the original Wuhan strain. The immunoSEQ Assay was used to sequence TCRbeta CDR3 regions. After extraction, genomic DNA underwent amplification by bias-controlled multiplex PCR, followed by high-throughput sequencing. On the study's bioinformatics: To quantify the absolute abundance of every unique TCRbeta CDR3 region, sequences were collapsed and filtered. T cell fraction was estimated by normalization of TCRbeta template counts to usable DNA, with usable DNA being measured through amplification of reference genes present in all nucleated cells. Repertoire TCRs were annotated as SARS-CoV-2-specific by exact matching of V gene, CDR3 amino acid sequence and J gene to a known reactive TCR set. The reference SARS-CoV-2 TCR set came from MIRA and was filtered for enrichment in COVID-19-positive ImmuneCODE repertoires, removing public or cross-reactive TCRs. Using the MIRA antigens, annotated TCRs were further analysed by specific ORF or by position within an ORF. Breadth was defined as the number of annotated unique rearrangements divided by the total number of unique productive rearrangements, and depth was defined as the summed frequency of the annotated unique rearrangements. Group comparisons of TCR breadth used two-sided Wilcoxon rank-sum tests. Here the immuneACCESS table is served through TCRdb, limited to in-frame sequences with V and J called. Missing clones are a known gap in these copies; in checked studies unresolved V genes cover under half, and the rest lacks a known reason. V, J and clone size reflect that table, while D and trimming were determined from the DNA. Recorded for this sample are about 680,000 clones; approximately 88% of them occurred a single time. 1.5% of the sample comes from the top ten.

This record belongs to a study of Ad26.COV2.S vaccination and SARS-CoV-2 variants (dated by TCRdb to the early 2020s). Some background on the complete study: Donors in the vaccine arm were drawn from COV1001, a phase I-IIa trial of Ad26.COV2.S in healthy adults that was multicentre, randomized, double-blind and placebo-controlled. Ad26.COV2.S was administered intramuscularly at 5 x 10^10 or 1 x 10^11 viral particles, either as a single shot or as two shots given 56 days apart. The specificity and breadth of SARS-CoV-2-reactive T cell receptors after Ad26.COV2.S vaccination were assessed by TCRbeta repertoire sequencing. A total of around 32 samples were included in the TCR-sequenced set, comprising around 19 Ad26.COV2.S vaccine recipients, 5 placebo recipients and 8 SARS-CoV-2 convalescent individuals. Trial participants were randomized into five groups of five, in which low-dose or high-dose Ad26.COV2.S was given once or twice, or placebo was given on both occasions. Blinding of investigators to trial group allocation was maintained during experiments and outcome assessment. General findings and caveats noted by the study authors: After vaccination, spike-specific CD8+ and CD4+ T cell responses were reported to show substantial breadth. Spike-specific TCR breadth was higher in Ad26.COV2.S recipients than in placebo recipients (P = 0.0014). Non-spike TCR breadth was comparable between vaccine and placebo recipients, consistent with the vaccine containing only spike. The study was not powered for comparison of responses between vaccine doses or regimens. The authors noted that the TCR breadth and depth analyses may have underestimated total T cell responses.

The sequence derives from a person between 18 and 59 years old who received the Ad26.COV2.S COVID-19 vaccine or a placebo. This specimen consisted of peripheral blood, obtained in a trial of Ad26.COV2.S vaccine versus placebo.

In nucleotides, the sequence is TGTGCCAGCAGCCCAACAGGTAATAGCAATCAGCCCCAGCATTTT. Protein translation: CASSPTGNSNQPQHF. The rearrangement combines TRBV6-2 or TRBV6-3 with TRBJ1-5, and TRBD1 may be the D gene, going by 5 matching bases. CDR1 is given as MNHEY and CDR2 as SVGEGT, both from the germline V gene. The junction shows trimming of 6 bases on V and 0 bases on J, plus 12 bases between the germline ends. From the cysteine up to the phenylalanine, the CDR3 has a length of 15 residues. The kept DNA is CDR3 alone, 45 bases in frame from the first base.